This T cell receptor (beta chain) was documented in a study of OX40 agonist ivuxolimab in advanced cancers. At the level of the whole study: The costimulatory receptor OX40 (CD134) was targeted by ivuxolimab, a fully human IgG2 agonistic monoclonal antibody. Of the approximately 50 dose-escalation patients, hepatocellular carcinoma was present in around 20, melanoma in roughly 15, renal cell carcinoma in 9 and head and neck cancer in 9. The paper covers the monotherapy dose-escalation part of the phase I ivuxolimab trial, which included N ≈ 50 patients. Patients were allowed to have had prior anti-PD-1, anti-PD-L1 or anti-CTLA-4 therapy, and around 40% of the dose-escalation patients had previously received checkpoint inhibitors. Intravenous ivuxolimab was administered to patients every 2 weeks at six dose levels: 0.01, 0.1, 0.3, 1.5, 3 and 10 mg/kg. In the dose-escalation cohort, 75% to 85% of patients were male, and the mean age was approximately 60 years with a range of roughly 23 to 79. Three dose-escalation patients achieved partial responses, one with hepatocellular carcinoma and two with cutaneous melanoma. The point of sequencing TCRbeta in the periphery was to test whether ivuxolimab changed TCR sequence diversity and drove clonal T-cell expansion.

The V and J ends are trimmed by 5 bases and 5 bases, leaving 10 bases between them. The germline V gene encodes CDR1 SGHTA and CDR2 FQGNSA. The CDR3 spans 13 residues, from the cysteine through the phenylalanine. Left in the record is the CDR3 DNA by itself, 39 bases read in frame from the first base. Here is what the overall study found, with its caveats: Partial responders in the 0.1-3.0 mg/kg groups had among the lowest normalized peripheral clonal expansion, especially among CD8+ T cells. After ivuxolimab, more expanded clones were found on average in CD8+ T cells than in CD4+ T cells. The antigen specificity of the clonally expanded peripheral T cells was not determined. Low levels of normalized T-cell clonal expansion were also shown by some nonresponding patients. Clonal expansion of both CD4+ and CD8+ blood T cells was observed from baseline to week 6 at doses 0.1 to 3.0 mg/kg.

Notes on this clone: Its specific antigen is unknown. No per-base quality is available; no much larger clone lies one base away.

For sequencing of the TCRbeta CDR3 region, genomic DNA was extracted from the sorted cells. The immunoSEQ Assay was used for sequencing of TCRbeta CDR3 regions. Here the immuneACCESS table is served through TCRdb, limited to in-frame sequences with V and J called. Missing clones are a known gap in these copies; in checked studies unresolved V genes cover under half, and the rest lacks a known reason. In this sample the table shows some 85,000 clones, around 90% of which occur a single time. The ten largest account for under 2% of the sample. The trial excluded patients who had a history of autoimmune disease or who were on systemic immunosuppression. Peripheral blood for TCR sequencing was drawn from every dose cohort at baseline, at cycle 4 day 1 and at cycle 7 day 1. Samples were obtained from an open-label, multicenter, first-in-human phase I dose-escalation trial of ivuxolimab. The trial enrolled adults with locally advanced or metastatic head and neck squamous cell, hepatocellular, melanoma or renal cell carcinoma. Before TCR sequencing, CD4+ T cells and CD8+ T cells were sorted from peripheral blood as separate populations.

The source was CD4+ or CD8+ T cells sorted from blood, collected in a trial of the OX40 agonist ivuxolimab. The V gene is TRBV7-2 and the J gene is TRBJ1-5; the D segment cannot be called with confidence. This receptor was obtained from an adult with an advanced solid tumor such as melanoma, head and neck, liver or kidney cancer. CDR3 region: CASSRWLDQPQHF. The DNA sequence reads TGTGCCAGCAGCCGCTGGTTGGATCAGCCCCAGCATTTT.